These 8 T cell receptor beta chains were sequenced from one sample in a study of T-cell memory formation after mild COVID-19. MiXCR, applied by TCRdb to the 5' RACE reads, yields one record per CDR3 protein. The sample contains some 54,000 distinct CDR3 sequences, more than 8% of which appear only once. Material: PBMCs or a T cell subset sorted from them (not recorded which). The receptors stem from a man between 18 and 29 years old who had mild COVID-19 (a few samples of this study predate the infection). Cell type and time point are not known.

This clonotype was recorded a few times. This rearrangement joins TRBV6-6 to TRBJ2-2; D uncertain. The ends were cut back, 7 bases at V and 1 base at J, with 10 bases in the middle. Germline assignment: CDR1 MNHNY and CDR2 SVGAGI (reference sequence). CDR3 length equals 14 residues. CDR3 bases: TGTGCCAGCAATCCATACCGGAACACCGGGGAGCTGTTTTTT. Its translation: CASNPYRNTGELFF.

In this sample, this clonotype is medium-sized. The chain joins TRBV4-3 to TRBJ2-5; unclear D gene. Looked up from germline, CDR1 is LGHNA and CDR2 is YSLEER. The CDR3 has 13 amino acids. V was clipped by 0 bases and J by 7 bases, with 9 bases between them. CDR3 in amino acids: CASSQEALGTQYF. As DNA, the CDR3 is TGCGCCAGCAGCCAAGAGGCATTAGGGACCCAGTACTTC.

The rearrangement uses TRBV4-3 and TRBJ2-7; no firm D call. This CDR3 is built from 13 residues. V lost 4 bases and J 6 bases, leaving 13 bases between the germline ends. Germline values: CDR1 LGHNA, CDR2 YSLEER. The CDR3 is CASSPSSKGEQYF. Here the CDR3 DNA reads TGCGCCAGCAGCCCATCATCGAAAGGCGAGCAGTACTTC.

This clonotype was seen a few times. This chain uses TRBV6-2 or TRBV6-3 with TRBJ2-3, with D uncertain. The ends were cut back, 2 bases at V and 3 bases at J, with 9 bases in the middle. The CDR3 consists of 14 residues. The germline V gene has CDR1 MNHEY and CDR2 SVGEGT. The DNA of the CDR3 is TGTGCCAGCAGTTACCCCGGGTGGACAGATACGCAGTATTTT. Its protein is CASSYPGWTDTQYF.

Details on this clonotype: A much more abundant neighbour one base away suggests this may be a read error. This chain joins TRBV7-9 and TRBJ2-1, with 9 bases lining up with TRBD2. The trim removed 5 bases at V and 7 bases at J, leaving 9 bases unmatched. This CDR3 comprises 15 residues. The V gene's germline CDR1 is SEHNR and CDR2 FQNEAQ (reference sequence). CDR3 amino acids: CASSTVTSGLNEQFF. The CDR3 nucleotides are TGTGCCAGCAGCACCGTGACTAGCGGTTTGAATGAGCAGTTCTTC.

In this sample, this clonotype turned up many times. The chain combines TRBV7-2 with TRBJ2-5; 15 nucleotides agree with TRBD2. Trimming took 3 bases from V and 0 from J; bases not matched to a gene: 2. CDR1 is SGHTA and CDR2 is FQGNSA in the germline V gene. The CDR3 has 17 residues. The CDR3 protein is CASSLGLAGGNQETQYF. The CDR3 DNA is TGTGCCAGCAGCTTGGGACTAGCGGGGGGCAACCAAGAGACCCAGTACTTC.

This clonotype has only a few counts. The V and J genes are TRBV20-1 and TRBJ2-5; 9 bases agree with TRBD2. V shed 5 bases, J shed 5 bases, and the junction held 15 bases outside the gene matches. Germline lookup yields CDR1 DFQATT and CDR2 SNEGSKA (reference sequence). This CDR3 contains 16 residues. The CDR3 nucleotides read TGCAGTGCTGCACGCGGGGGGGCCGGTTTCGGCGAGACCCAGTACTTC. This gives the protein CSAARGGAGFGETQYF.

Only a few counts were recorded for this clonotype. The V call is TRBV12-3 or TRBV12-4, the J call TRBJ1-2; 7 nucleotides match TRBD1. V lost 2 bases to trimming and J lost 14 bases; unmatched junction nucleotides: 5. This CDR3 comprises 11 residues. CDR3: CASSLTTGRTF. The CDR3 DNA reads as TGTGCCAGCAGTTTAACGACAGGGAGAACCTTC.